The clone carrying this T cell receptor (beta chain) was detected a few times. The germline V gene encodes CDR1 MNHNY and CDR2 SVGAGI (reference sequence). V shed 8 bases and J 2 bases; nucleotides not matched to a gene: 5. The CDR3 sequence is 13 residues long. The sample comes from a study of cytomegalovirus exposure and HLA in healthy donors. 60 Vbeta and 13 Jbeta primers were used in PCR. Profiled with immunoSEQ multiplex PCR; TCRdb holds only in-frame clones, not every one. The sample has under 150,000 clones, around three quarters seen once. The TCR was taken from a woman aged 55-70 years in good health and CMV-seropositive. The V call is TRBV6-6, the J call TRBJ2-5; TRBD2 matches at 7 bases. The source material was PBMCs. The CDR3 here is CASGTGGQETQYF. The CDR3 region has the DNA TGTGCCAGCGGGACGGGGGGACAAGAGACCCAGTACTTC.